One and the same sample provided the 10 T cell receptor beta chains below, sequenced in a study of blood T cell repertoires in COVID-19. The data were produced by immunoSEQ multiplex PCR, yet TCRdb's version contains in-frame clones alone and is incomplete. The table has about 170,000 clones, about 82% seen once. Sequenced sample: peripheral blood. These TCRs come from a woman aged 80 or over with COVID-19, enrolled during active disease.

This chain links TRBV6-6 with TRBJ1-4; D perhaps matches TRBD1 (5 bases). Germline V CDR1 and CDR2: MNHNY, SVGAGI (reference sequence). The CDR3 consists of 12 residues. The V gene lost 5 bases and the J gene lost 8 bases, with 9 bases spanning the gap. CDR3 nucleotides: TGTGCCAGCAGTCCGCGGGGGGAAAAACTGTTTTTT. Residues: CASSPRGEKLFF.

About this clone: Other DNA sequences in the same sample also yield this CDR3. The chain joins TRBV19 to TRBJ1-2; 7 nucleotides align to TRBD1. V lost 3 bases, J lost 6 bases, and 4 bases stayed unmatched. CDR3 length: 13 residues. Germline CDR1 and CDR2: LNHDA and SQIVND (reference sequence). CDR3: CASSMGQGDGYTF. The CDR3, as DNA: TGTGCCAGTAGTATGGGCCAGGGGGATGGCTACACCTTC. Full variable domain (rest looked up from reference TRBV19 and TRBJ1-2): DGGITQSPKYLFRKEGQNVTLSCEQNLNHDAMYWYRQDPGQGLRLIYYSQIVNDFQKGDIAEGYSVSREKKESFPLTVTSAQKNPTAFYLCASSMGQGDGYTFGSGTRLTVV.

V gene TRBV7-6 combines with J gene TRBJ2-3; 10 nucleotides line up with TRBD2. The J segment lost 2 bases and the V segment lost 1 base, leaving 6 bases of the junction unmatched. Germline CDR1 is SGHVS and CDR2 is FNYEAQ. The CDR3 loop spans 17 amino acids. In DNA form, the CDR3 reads TGTGCCAGCAGCTTAGAGACTAGCGGGCTTATCACAGATACGCAGTATTTT. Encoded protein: CASSLETSGLITDTQYF.

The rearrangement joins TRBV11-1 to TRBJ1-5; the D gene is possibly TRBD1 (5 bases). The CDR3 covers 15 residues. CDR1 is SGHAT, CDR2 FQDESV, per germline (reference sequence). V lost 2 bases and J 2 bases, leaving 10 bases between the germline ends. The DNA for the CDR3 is TGTGCCAGCAGCTTAACGGGGGGAGGCAATCAGCCCCAGCATTTT. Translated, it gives CASSLTGGGNQPQHF.

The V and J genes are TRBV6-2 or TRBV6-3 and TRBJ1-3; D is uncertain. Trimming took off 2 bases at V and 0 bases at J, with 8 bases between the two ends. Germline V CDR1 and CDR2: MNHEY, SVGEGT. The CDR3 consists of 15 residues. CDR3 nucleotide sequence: TGTGCCAGCAGTTACCCCCCCATCTCTGGAAACACCATATATTTT. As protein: CASSYPPISGNTIYF.

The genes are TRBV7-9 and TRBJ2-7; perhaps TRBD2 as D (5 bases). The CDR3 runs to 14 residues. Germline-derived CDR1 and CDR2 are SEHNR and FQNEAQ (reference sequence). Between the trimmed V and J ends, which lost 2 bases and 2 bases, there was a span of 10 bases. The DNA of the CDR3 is TGTGCCAGCAGCTTAATCGGGGATACCTACGAGCAGTACTTC. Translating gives CASSLIGDTYEQYF.

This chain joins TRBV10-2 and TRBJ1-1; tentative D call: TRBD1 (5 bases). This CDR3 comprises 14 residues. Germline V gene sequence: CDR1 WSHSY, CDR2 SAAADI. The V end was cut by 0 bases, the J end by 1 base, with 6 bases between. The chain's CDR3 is CASSESQGNTEAFF. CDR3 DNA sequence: TGCGCCAGCAGTGAGTCGCAGGGGAACACTGAAGCTTTCTTT.

CDR3 in DNA: TGTGCCAGCAGCCTCGGGACGCGGGGAGAGACCCAGTACTTC. Protein product: CASSLGTRGETQYF. This chain connects TRBV7-8 to TRBJ2-5; D possibly corresponds to TRBD2 (6 bases). The CDR3 is 14 amino acids. The germline V gene encodes CDR1 SGHVS and CDR2 FQNEAQ. V was trimmed by 5 bases and J by 4 bases, leaving 14 bases between them.

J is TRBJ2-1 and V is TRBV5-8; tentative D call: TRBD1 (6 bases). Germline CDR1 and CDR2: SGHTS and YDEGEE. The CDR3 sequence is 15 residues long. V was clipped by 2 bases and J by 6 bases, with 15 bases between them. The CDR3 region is CASSFQGSNFNEQFF. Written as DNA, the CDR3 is TGTGCCAGCAGCTTCCAGGGGAGTAATTTCAATGAGCAGTTCTTC.

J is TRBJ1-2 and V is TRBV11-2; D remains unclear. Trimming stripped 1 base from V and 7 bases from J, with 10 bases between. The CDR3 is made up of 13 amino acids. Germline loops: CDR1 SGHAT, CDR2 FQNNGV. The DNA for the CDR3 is TGTGCCAGCAGCTTAGGAGGTGTTGGTGGCTACACCTTC. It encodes CASSLGGVGGYTF.